This is a list of T cell receptor beta chains from one sample in a study of Tregs in tolerant kidney transplant recipients. Libraries were prepared by immunoSEQ multiplex PCR; TCRdb keeps only in-frame clonotypes and omits some of them. Of roughly 54,000 clones listed, 89% are singletons. Specimen: CD8+ T cells from blood (PBMCs), collected 12 months after the transplant. Receptors were obtained from a human patient who received a combined kidney and bone marrow transplant. Some T cells may originate from the graft donor. Both conserved end residues are part of each CDR3. Fields, in order: J gene, V gene, D gene, clone size, CDR3 protein, CDR3 DNA. The D gene is left open where the match is weak. Size tells how often a clone was seen (once, few, many) or the class of an expanded clone, and some rows leave it out.

>TRBJ2-1|TRBV18|NA|NA
CASSPPAGDEQFF
TGTGCCAGCTCACCACCGGCTGGAGATGAGCAGTTCTTC
>TRBJ1-1|TRBV2|NA|NA
CASSYRLMNTEAFF
TGTGCCAGCAGCTACAGGCTCATGAACACTGAAGCTTTCTTT
>TRBJ2-3|TRBV27|TRBD2|NA
CASSPGLATPDTQYF
TGTGCCAGCAGTCCCGGACTAGCGACGCCAGATACGCAGTATTTT
>TRBJ2-1|TRBV19|TRBD2|NA
CASSRTSGGNNEQFF
TGTGCCAGTAGCAGGACTAGCGGGGGGAACAATGAGCAGTTCTTC
>TRBJ2-1|TRBV7-8|TRBD2|NA
CASSAPEAGGPYNEQFF
TGTGCCAGCAGCGCCCCGGAAGCGGGAGGTCCATACAATGAGCAGTTCTTC
>TRBJ1-6|TRBV5-6|NA|once
CASSHNFWTANNSPLHF
TGTGCCAGCAGCCATAACTTCTGGACAGCCAACAATTCCCCCCTCCACTTT
>TRBJ2-7|TRBV11-2|TRBD1|NA
CASTIGQGAYEQYF
TGTGCCAGCACTATCGGACAGGGGGCCTACGAGCAGTACTTC
>TRBJ1-6|TRBV27|TRBD1|NA
CASSWGPGQGNSPLHF
TGTGCCAGCAGCTGGGGACCGGGACAGGGCAATTCACCCCTCCACTTT
>TRBJ1-1|TRBV28|NA|NA
CASSLTLQGMNTEAFF
TGTGCCAGCAGTTTAACTTTGCAGGGGATGAACACTGAAGCTTTCTTT
>TRBJ2-6|TRBV28|TRBD1|NA
CASSLLGTGVGANVLTF
TGTGCCAGCAGTTTATTAGGGACAGGGGTTGGGGCCAACGTCCTGACTTTC
>TRBJ2-2|TRBV7-9|TRBD2|once
CASSAPGAGGNTGELFF
TGTGCCAGCAGCGCCCCTGGAGCGGGGGGGAACACCGGGGAGCTGTTTTTT
>TRBJ1-3|TRBV7-6|NA|NA
CASSLVPGTESSGNTIYF
TGTGCCAGCAGCTTAGTCCCCGGGACTGAGAGCTCTGGAAACACCATATATTTT
>TRBJ2-1|TRBV9|TRBD2|NA
CASSRGGDYNEQFF
TGTGCCAGCAGCCGGGGGGGGGACTACAATGAGCAGTTCTTC
>TRBJ1-1|TRBV7-8|NA|once
CASSLGQNTEAFF
TGTGCCAGCAGCTTAGGACAGAACACTGAAGCTTTCTTT
>TRBJ2-1|TRBV6-4|NA|NA
CASSETSNNEQFF
TGTGCCAGCAGTGAAACTAGCAACAATGAGCAGTTCTTC
>TRBJ1-6|TRBV10-2|NA|NA
CASSELGGGNSPLHF
TGCGCCAGCAGTGAGTTGGGGGGAGGGAATTCCCCCCTCCACTTT
>TRBJ1-5|TRBV6-5|NA|NA
CASGSRGGQPQHF
TGTGCCAGCGGCTCGCGGGGCGGTCAGCCCCAGCATTTT
>TRBJ2-1|TRBV5-6|NA|NA
CASSPGFNNEQFF
TGTGCCAGCAGCCCAGGGTTTAACAATGAGCAGTTCTTC
>TRBJ2-6|TRBV5-6|NA|NA
CASSLVGYTGANVLTF
TGTGCCAGCAGCTTGGTCGGGTATACTGGGGCCAACGTCCTGACTTTC
>TRBJ1-2|TRBV7-3|NA|NA
CASSLDQGPGGYTF
TGTGCCAGCAGCTTAGATCAGGGGCCGGGAGGCTACACCTTC
>TRBJ2-5|TRBV5-4|NA|NA
CASSLDRTELYQETQYF
TGTGCCAGCAGCTTGGATAGGACAGAGCTGTACCAAGAGACCCAGTACTTC
>TRBJ2-2|TRBV4-3|NA|few
CASSQLLPLAGGELFF
TGCGCCAGCAGCCAATTATTACCACTAGCTGGCGGGGAGCTGTTTTTT
>TRBJ2-5|TRBV9|NA|NA
CASSAGVAQETQYF
TGTGCCAGCAGCGCCGGGGTTGCGCAAGAGACCCAGTACTTC
>TRBJ2-1|TRBV9|TRBD1|NA
CASSERDRGRDEQFF
TGTGCCAGCAGCGAACGGGACAGGGGGCGGGATGAGCAGTTCTTC
>TRBJ1-2|TRBV7-9|NA|few
CASSVGGGEYGYTF
TGTGCCAGCAGCGTAGGCGGAGGAGAGTATGGCTACACCTTC
>TRBJ2-7|TRBV4-2|NA|NA
CASSQAREEQYF
TGTGCCAGCAGCCAAGCCAGGGAAGAGCAGTACTTC
>TRBJ2-3|TRBV15|TRBD2|NA
CATSRAAGGSDTQYF
TGTGCCACCAGCAGAGCGGCGGGGGGCTCAGATACGCAGTATTTT
>TRBJ1-1|TRBV4-1|NA|NA
CASSQDWQEDFRTEAFF
TGCGCCAGCAGCCAAGATTGGCAGGAGGATTTTAGGACTGAAGCTTTCTTT
>TRBJ1-1|TRBV15|NA|once
CATSSPAEVDTEAFF
TGTGCCACCAGCAGCCCCGCGGAGGTGGACACTGAAGCTTTCTTT
>TRBJ2-1|TRBV4-1|TRBD2|NA
CASSHPTSGGSSYNEQFF
TGCGCCAGCAGCCACCCTACTAGCGGAGGGAGCTCCTACAATGAGCAGTTCTTC
>TRBJ2-7|TRBV7-9|NA|NA
CASSSSGAYEQYF
TGTGCCAGCAGCTCCTCGGGGGCCTACGAGCAGTACTTC
>TRBJ2-3|TRBV13|NA|NA
CASSLGPSPGTDTQYF
TGTGCCAGCAGCTTAGGCCCTAGTCCTGGCACAGATACGCAGTATTTT
>TRBJ2-7|TRBV19|TRBD2|NA
CASSHSGRAYEQYF
TGTGCCAGTAGTCATAGCGGGAGGGCCTACGAGCAGTACTTC
>TRBJ1-1|TRBV14|TRBD1|NA
CASSQNRGQRKRAFF
TGTGCCAGCAGCCAAAACAGGGGGCAACGGAAGAGAGCTTTCTTT
>TRBJ2-7|TRBV6-1|TRBD1|NA
CASSERGTAFPYEQYF
TGTGCCAGCAGTGAACGAGGGACAGCCTTCCCCTACGAGCAGTACTTC
>TRBJ2-7|TRBV18|TRBD1|NA
CASSPGQGAYEQYF
TGTGCCAGCTCACCGGGACAGGGAGCCTACGAGCAGTACTTC
>TRBJ2-7|TRBV5-4|TRBD1|NA
CASTWGQGAYEQYF
TGTGCCAGCACGTGGGGACAGGGTGCCTACGAGCAGTACTTC
>TRBJ1-1|TRBV7-9|NA|NA
CASSKTGNLEWVNTEAFF
TGTGCCAGCAGCAAAACAGGGAACCTAGAATGGGTGAACACTGAAGCTTTCTTT
>TRBJ1-2|TRBV30|NA|NA
CAWSASMEGYTF
TGTGCCTGGAGTGCATCGATGGAGGGCTACACCTTC
>TRBJ2-2|TRBV28|TRBD2|NA
CASSLSPGGSLYTGELFF
TGTGCCAGCAGTTTATCCCCGGGGGGGTCCCTCTACACCGGGGAGCTGTTTTTT
>TRBJ2-5|TRBV19|TRBD2|NA
CASSIELAEAETQYF
TGTGCCAGTAGTATAGAACTAGCGGAGGCGGAGACCCAGTACTTC
>TRBJ2-2|TRBV5-6|NA|NA
CASSLGRGELFF
TGTGCCAGCAGCCTGGGGAGGGGGGAGCTGTTTTTT
>TRBJ2-2|TRBV7-8|TRBD1|NA
CASINLQGENTGELFF
TGTGCCAGCATCAATCTACAGGGGGAGAACACCGGGGAGCTGTTTTTT
>TRBJ1-1|TRBV19|NA|few
CASSIGGNTEAFF
TGTGCCAGTAGTATAGGCGGGAACACTGAAGCTTTCTTT
>TRBJ2-3|TRBV7-6|TRBD2|few
CASSLAVTGRAPDRTDTQYF
TGTGCCAGCAGCTTAGCGGTGACCGGGAGGGCGCCAGATCGAACAGATACGCAGTATTTT
>TRBJ2-1|TRBV5-1|TRBD2|NA
CASSARLAEAYNEQFF
TGCGCCAGCAGCGCCCGACTAGCGGAAGCCTACAATGAGCAGTTCTTC
>TRBJ2-7|TRBV19|NA|once
CASSASGGAYEQYF
TGTGCCAGTAGTGCTTCAGGAGGCGCCTACGAGCAGTACTTC
>TRBJ2-3|TRBV19|TRBD1|NA
CAIPGTGSTDTQYF
TGTGCCATTCCCGGGACAGGAAGCACAGATACGCAGTATTTT